The clone carrying this T cell receptor beta chain was counted between two and nine times. Its specificity is not known. This sample is part of a study of beta chain features in type 1 diabetes. General study points: For Type 1 diabetes patients, all four CD4+ subsets carried TCRB CDR3s that were moderately but significantly shorter.

Germline values: CDR1 SGHDT, CDR2 YYEEEE. V was trimmed by 1 base and J by 6 bases, leaving 10 bases between them. The CDR3 totals 14 residues. Every bit of the isolated RNA underwent reverse transcription, so sequencing read expressed TCRB transcripts. Clones were read by immunoSEQ multiplex PCR, and TCRdb kept only the in-frame ones, dropping some. The data hold 600,000 to 750,000 clones, with 9.5% to 15% observed a single time. This chain uses TRBV5-6 with TRBJ1-4, with D maybe TRBD1 (5 bases). This TCR derives from a man younger than 40 with type 1 diabetes. Sample: naive CD4+ T cells from blood. The CDR3 loop is CASSLRGTHEKLFF. In nucleotides, the CDR3 is TGTGCCAGCAGCTTGCGGGGGACCCATGAAAAACTGTTTTTT.